The rows below give T cell receptor beta chains drawn from one sample of a study of regulatory T cells in long-lasting Graves disease. In TCRdb, the multiplex PCR reads were re-called with MiXCR into one record per CDR3 protein. This table holds around 450,000 distinct CDR3 sequences, about 22% found once. This sample comprised peripheral blood mononuclear cells (PBMCs), obtained when the disease was refractory, from a patient treated with antithyroid drugs. The receptors originated from a female donor with Graves disease. Each CDR3 is given with its conserved first and last residue. The order of the fields is J gene, clone size, D gene, V gene, CDR3 protein, CDR3 DNA. D genes are given only for firm matches. Size is omitted from some rows. Given values are once, few, many or a class for expanded clones.

TRBJ1-1 | many | - | TRBV11-2 | CASSLDTGNTEAFF | TGTGCCAGCAGCTTAGATACAGGGAACACTGAAGCTTTCTTT
TRBJ2-6 | - | - | TRBV6-1 | CASSQGPGANVLTF | TGTGCCAGCAGTCAGGGCCCTGGGGCCAACGTCCTGACTTTC
TRBJ1-3 | few | - | TRBV12-3/TRBV12-4 | CASSLAEATIYF | TGTGCCAGCAGTTTAGCCGAGGCCACCATATATTTT
TRBJ1-2 | many | - | TRBV28 | CASSSSVDNYGYTF | TGTGCCAGCAGTTCCTCCGTTGACAACTATGGCTACACCTTC
TRBJ2-6 | many | - | TRBV6-1 | CASRVFGANVLTF | TGTGCCAGCAGGGTGTTTGGGGCCAACGTCCTGACTTTC
TRBJ1-4 | many | - | TRBV12-3/TRBV12-4 | CASSFLVNEKLFF | TGTGCCAGCAGTTTCTTAGTTAATGAAAAACTGTTTTTT
TRBJ1-5 | many | - | TRBV29-1 | CSVAGGSNQPQHF | TGCAGCGTTGCAGGCGGGAGCAATCAGCCCCAGCATTTT
TRBJ1-2 | many | - | TRBV6-9 | CASSYGMANGYTF | TGTGCCAGCAGTTACGGCATGGCAAATGGCTACACCTTC
TRBJ1-5 | many | - | TRBV28 | CASSPLGHHNQPQHF | TGTGCCAGCAGCCCCCTTGGACACCACAATCAGCCCCAGCATTTT
TRBJ1-2 | few | - | TRBV6-4 | CATGYGDYGYTF | TGTGCCACCGGTTACGGGGACTATGGCTACACCTTC
TRBJ1-5 | many | TRBD1 | TRBV28 | CASSDRVSNQPQHF | TGTGCCAGCAGTGACAGGGTCAGCAATCAGCCCCAGCATTTT
TRBJ2-2 | many | TRBD2 | TRBV11-2 | CASSFPAGGANTGELFF | TGTGCCAGCAGCTTTCCAGCGGGGGGCGCGAACACCGGGGAGCTGTTTTTT
TRBJ1-1 | many | - | TRBV2 | CASTPGLTNTEAFF | TGTGCCAGCACCCCGGGACTTACGAACACTGAAGCTTTCTTT
TRBJ2-2 | - | TRBD2 | TRBV19 | CASSIELAGNTGELFF | TGTGCCAGTAGTATAGAACTAGCGGGGAACACCGGGGAGCTGTTTTTT
TRBJ2-7 | - | TRBD2 | TRBV4-3 | CASSQDPSGAYEQYF | TGCGCCAGCAGCCAAGATCCTAGCGGAGCCTACGAGCAGTACTTC
TRBJ2-7 | - | - | TRBV9 | CASSVDGASTYEQYF | TGTGCCAGCAGCGTAGATGGGGCGTCGACCTACGAGCAGTACTTC